The 14 T cell receptor beta chains below come from one sample, sequenced in a study of blood T cell repertoires in COVID-19. Produced via immunoSEQ multiplex PCR; TCRdb's table is partial and in-frame only. Altogether over 250,000 clones are present, 90% being singletons, with the ten largest covering just under 6.5%. Material: peripheral blood. The receptors here all came from a woman aged 45-65 years with COVID-19, enrolled during active disease.

About this clone itself: An end of the junction does not agree with germline; a read error may underlie this. The J gene is TRBJ1-5, the V gene TRBV24-1; D gene unclear. Per germline, CDR1 KGHDR and CDR2 SFDVKD. This CDR3 region has 12 residues. The CDR3 protein is CATSERVSAPAF. DNA for the CDR3: TGTGCCACCAGTGAACGGGTTTCAGCCCCAGCATTT.

The chain couples TRBV18 to TRBJ1-5; D remains unclear. This CDR3 spans 14 amino acids. The germline V and J ends were trimmed by 3 bases and 1 base, with 7 bases remaining between them. Germline V gene lookup returns CDR1 KGHSH and CDR2 LQKENI. The DNA for the CDR3 is TGTGCCAGCTCACCGTCGGGGAGCAATCAGCCCCAGCATTTT. Amino acids: CASSPSGSNQPQHF.

The rearrangement joins TRBV15 to TRBJ2-5; TRBD1 agrees at 7 bases. The CDR3 consists of 15 residues. Trimming removed 4 bases from V and 2 bases from J; junction bases left unmatched: 7. CDR1 is LNHNV and CDR2 is YYDKDF in the germline V gene (reference sequence). The CDR3 nucleotides read TGTGCCACCAGCACCGGGCCGGGACAGCAAGAGACCCAGTACTTC. Its translation: CATSTGPGQQETQYF.

DNA for the CDR3: TGTGCCAGCAGTACTTTAGCGGGAAGGCAGTTCTTC. Translation: CASSTLAGRQFF. The chain links TRBV6-5 to TRBJ2-1; the match to TRBD2 covers 8 bases. This CDR3 has 12 residues. Germline V gene data show CDR1 as MNHEY and CDR2 as SVGAGI. Trimming at V came to 5 bases and at J to 12 bases, leaving 6 bases not matched to a gene.

This clone was seen ten or more times. The chain's CDR3 is CASREQFTDTQYF. In nucleotides, the CDR3 is TGTGCCAGCAGGGAACAGTTCACAGATACGCAGTATTTT. The rearrangement joins TRBV28 to TRBJ2-3; no clear D. This CDR3 is 13 amino acids long. The V gene lost 6 bases and the J gene lost 2 bases, with 9 bases spanning the gap. Germline V CDR1 and CDR2: MDHEN, SYDVKM.

The V gene is TRBV5-5, the J gene TRBJ1-2; D is uncertain. The V end lost 1 base, the J end lost 2 bases, and 12 bases lay between the germline ends. The CDR3 consists of 15 residues. The germline CDR1 and CDR2 sequences are SGHKS and YYEKEE (reference sequence). CDR3 protein: CASSLNSEQNYGYTF. CDR3 DNA: TGTGCCAGCAGCTTGAATAGTGAACAGAACTATGGCTACACCTTC.

V usage is TRBV30 and J usage is TRBJ2-7; 7 nucleotides line up with TRBD1. V gave up 0 bases and J gave up 6 bases; unmatched junction bases: 2. This CDR3 contains 12 residues. Germline assignment: CDR1 GTSNPN and CDR2 SVGIG (reference sequence). CDR3 loop: CAWSVRQGEQYF. In DNA form, the CDR3 reads TGTGCCTGGAGTGTACGACAGGGCGAGCAGTACTTC.

The chain uses TRBV6-1 and TRBJ2-7, with 7 bases matching TRBD1. This CDR3 spans 15 amino acids. Trimming took 2 bases from V and 3 from J; bases not matched to a gene: 7. Germline V gives CDR1 MNHNS, CDR2 SASEGT. This chain's CDR3 is CASSERDSGYYEQYF. CDR3 DNA sequence: TGTGCCAGCAGTGAAAGGGACAGTGGTTACTACGAGCAGTACTTC.

This clone was seen once. The chain has TRBV19 and TRBJ1-4; D uncertain. The V gene's germline CDR1 is LNHDA and CDR2 SQIVND (reference sequence). The V and J ends lost 7 bases and 6 bases respectively, with 12 bases between them. This CDR3 contains 13 residues. The CDR3 sequence: CASTFSGYEKLFF. In DNA form, the CDR3 reads TGTGCCAGTACCTTTTCGGGGTATGAAAAACTGTTTTTT.

This clone was picked up one time. V gene TRBV5-4 combines with J gene TRBJ2-7; TRBD1 aligns across 7 bases. The germline V gene has CDR1 SGHNT and CDR2 YYREEE (reference sequence). The CDR3 loop spans 14 amino acids. The V gene end was trimmed by 5 bases and the J gene end by 2 bases; junction bases not matched to a gene: 7. The CDR3: CASSKEQGAYEQYF. Written as DNA, the CDR3 is TGTGCCAGCAGTAAGGAGCAGGGGGCCTACGAGCAGTACTTC.

The chain recombines TRBV6-5 with TRBJ2-7; 7 bases map to TRBD1. The length of the CDR3 is 15 residues. Losses at the gene ends were 4 bases for V and 3 bases for J; bases not matched to a gene: 9. Looked up from germline, CDR1 is MNHEY and CDR2 is SVGAGI. The CDR3 DNA follows: TGTGCCAGCAGTTCACTACAGGGGCAAGTCTACGAGCAGTACTTC. Translating gives CASSSLQGQVYEQYF.

V is TRBV19 and J is TRBJ2-2; D remains ambiguous. This CDR3 contains 13 residues. The V end was cut by 7 bases, the J end by 8 bases, with 14 bases between. Germline V CDR1 and CDR2: LNHDA, SQIVND (reference sequence). The CDR3 loop is CASNRGSLGELFF. The CDR3 DNA is TGTGCCAGTAACCGAGGATCTCTGGGGGAGCTGTTTTTT.

This rearrangement joins TRBV18 to TRBJ1-1; 7 nucleotides match TRBD1. In germline, CDR1 is KGHSH, CDR2 LQKENI. V shed 1 base and J 8 bases; nucleotides not matched to a gene: 1. There are 12 residues in the CDR3. This chain's CDR3 is CASSPLQGEAFF. The CDR3 bases are TGTGCCAGCTCACCACTACAGGGGGAAGCTTTCTTT.

The V call is TRBV10-3, the J call TRBJ1-2; TRBD1 matches 9 bases. Germline V gene lookup returns CDR1 ENHRY and CDR2 SYGVKD. This CDR3 is built from 16 residues. V lost 4 bases and J lost 3; bases outside the gene matches: 9. The CDR3 here is CAISGSPTGGHYGYTF. DNA for the CDR3: TGTGCCATCAGTGGCTCCCCGACAGGGGGTCACTATGGCTACACCTTC.